These T cell receptor beta chains were read from a single sample in a study of long-term antiretroviral therapy in people with HIV. Using immunoSEQ multiplex PCR, the repertoire was profiled, and TCRdb retains in-frame clones only, with some absent. The table includes tens of thousands of clones, around 80% detected once. The sequencing used unsorted PBMCs, collected 0.5 years after starting antiretroviral therapy. The receptors here all came from a woman in her 40s with HIV. The CDR3 runs from the conserved cysteine through the conserved F or W. Fields, in order: V gene, clone size, J gene, CDR3 protein. Clone sizes are given selectively: once, few, many, or a class where the clone is expanded.

>TRBV5-4|NA|TRBJ1-6
CASSLEGERISPLHF
>TRBV15|few|TRBJ2-7
CATSSRDRGAYEQYF
>TRBV6-5|NA|TRBJ2-7
CASSYSTGTGWYEQYF
>TRBV7-9|once|TRBJ2-1
CASSLEGGRNEQFF
>TRBV4-2|NA|TRBJ2-7
CASSQDRQKVLHEQYF
>TRBV5-1|NA|TRBJ1-4
CASSPWGDSSTNEKLFF
>TRBV28|NA|TRBJ1-2
CATKPGQGLEGYTF
>TRBV6-5|NA|TRBJ1-2
CASSHRRDSNYGYTF
>TRBV7-3|NA|TRBJ2-3
CASSSTNRRLAGPGGEYF
>TRBV4-1|NA|TRBJ1-4
CASSRAIRNEKLFF
>TRBV7-6|NA|TRBJ2-7
CASSLDRTGYFSYEQYF
>TRBV28|once|TRBJ1-2
CASSWGQNGYTF
>TRBV29-1|NA|TRBJ1-1
CSVVIGVGNTEAFF
>TRBV5-1|once|TRBJ2-1
CASGTGTSGYNEQFF
>TRBV18|few|TRBJ2-7
CASSPGAGDEQYF
>TRBV25-1|NA|TRBJ2-7
CASSARGPTGNHEQYF
>TRBV5-5|NA|TRBJ1-1
CASSLARTGGTEAFF
>TRBV7-9|NA|TRBJ1-1
CASSLVQGGTEAFF
>TRBV9|few|TRBJ2-5
CASSVAVGGETQYF
>TRBV7-6|NA|TRBJ2-1
CASSLGTGAEQFF
>TRBV6-6|NA|TRBJ2-1
CASSLDRYNEQFF
>TRBV18|NA|TRBJ1-2
CASSPSVGGLDGYTF
>TRBV6-5|NA|TRBJ2-3
CASGASGSTDTQYF
>TRBV5-6|NA|TRBJ2-3
CASGRDFRSTDTQYF
>TRBV11-2|NA|TRBJ2-5
CASSSDLSGGGETQYF
>TRBV28|NA|TRBJ1-2
CASSYETGGLNGYTF
>TRBV7-2|NA|TRBJ1-2
CASSLGGGINYGYTF
>TRBV6-6|NA|TRBJ1-1
CASSQVGASAFF
>TRBV6-7|few|TRBJ2-1
CASSYWGGGNEQFF
>TRBV29-1|NA|TRBJ2-1
CSVEPGQGRVNEQFF
>TRBV6-4|NA|TRBJ2-2
CASSDSETAPGELFF
>TRBV6-5|NA|TRBJ2-1
CASTESPENEQFF
>TRBV11-2|NA|TRBJ2-5
CASSFGSKETQYF
>TRBV9|few|TRBJ1-2
CASSGTENYGYTF
>TRBV27|NA|TRBJ2-7
CASSYTGTSVFYEQYF
>TRBV2|few|TRBJ1-2
CASNQDRASGYTF
>TRBV28|NA|TRBJ1-2
CASSLQLSGETYGYTF
>TRBV9|NA|TRBJ2-5
CASSVGIGLQETQYF
>TRBV19|NA|TRBJ1-2
CASSIWTGGYTF
>TRBV9|once|TRBJ2-7
CAGHRETYEQYF
>TRBV7-8|NA|TRBJ1-1
CASSLAPGGTEAFF
>TRBV6-6|NA|TRBJ1-6
CASTPSGPYNSPLHF
>TRBV28|NA|TRBJ2-1
CASRPGGNSYNEQFF
>TRBV29-1|NA|TRBJ1-5
CSPEGQGSNQPQHF
>TRBV18|NA|TRBJ1-1
CASSPQVGDTEAFF
>TRBV30|few|TRBJ2-7
CACDWERISYEQYF
>TRBV5-1|once|TRBJ2-3
CASSLGSTDTQYF
>TRBV5-1|NA|TRBJ2-2
CASFKDSNTGELFF
>TRBV4-3|NA|TRBJ1-2
CASSQDRSGTGDSSYGYTF
>TRBV13|NA|TRBJ2-3
CASSHGQGFTDTQYF
>TRBV25-1|NA|TRBJ2-1
CASTENNEQFF
>TRBV7-2|NA|TRBJ1-1
CASSSNSGYTEAFF
>TRBV19|NA|TRBJ2-3
CASSNTGTRIPDTQYF